This T cell receptor beta chain appears in the sequencing data of a study of blood T cell repertoires in COVID-19. Study context: PBMCs, B-cell-depleted T cells, or T cells provided the cDNA or gDNA that made up the material.

V lost 2 bases and J lost 3, with 8 bases in between. This CDR3 has 12 residues. Germline V CDR1 and CDR2: GTSNPN, SVGIG (reference sequence). Repertoires were generated with immunoSEQ multiplex PCR, while TCRdb's copy carries only in-frame clones and drops some. This table has 150,000 to 200,000 clones, roughly 80% appearing once. The chain uses TRBV30 and TRBJ2-7; D is ambiguous. The sequencing sample was made of peripheral blood. The clonotype comes from a human donor with acute or convalescent COVID-19. The donor label of this sample is uncertain. The CDR3 spells CAWSLTIYEQYF. CDR3 nucleotide sequence: TGTGCCTGGAGTCTAACCATCTACGAGCAGTACTTC.